A single T cell receptor beta chain is shown here with its context. Its antigen is currently not known. No base quality information exists; no much larger clone differs at one position. The library was obtained by the immunoSEQ multiplex PCR assay. T cell repertoires were profiled by deep sequencing of rearranged TCR beta loci, alongside multiparametric flow cytometry. What TCRdb holds here is the immuneACCESS table cut down to in-frame rearrangements. Part of the clones is not present; checked against another copy, under half of the missing clones reflect an unresolved V gene, and the others are unexplained. In this sample the table shows tens of thousands of clones, around 88% of which occur a single time. The top ten hold 25% to 35% of the sample. The data were taken from a study of lymphopenia after photon versus proton radiotherapy (dated by TCRdb to about 2019). About the investigation overall: The study compared the immunological effects of photon versus proton radiation therapy in patients with gastrointestinal tumors who developed high-grade lymphopenia. The roughly 21 patients in the cohort had gastrointestinal tumors, were treated with either photon or proton therapy, and subsequently developed lymphopenia. The study was designed to characterize how the impact on the immune system differs between the two radiation modalities.

General study outcomes and caveats: During treatment, patients who received proton therapy stayed relatively stable, whereas patients who received photon therapy lost naive T cells and TCR diversity and gained effector/memory populations. Across the cohort, an inverse correlation was found between a larger post-nadir drop in TCR diversity and overall survival time among patients who died. The survival association was examined only in patients who died, and the authors described better survival with proton therapy as a possibility, not as a demonstrated result. After the lymphocyte count nadir, oligoclonal expansion, especially of CD8+ Temra cells, was observed in photon-treated repertoires, and the drop in diversity was driven by this expansion.

The CDR3 holds 15 amino acids from the cysteine to the phenylalanine. The CDR3 DNA has 45 bases and is translated from base 1. The germline V gene (reference sequence) provides CDR1 LNHDA and CDR2 SQIVND. The V and J ends are trimmed by 3 bases and 0 bases, leaving 8 bases between them. Sequencing was performed on peripheral blood, taken from a patient treated with photon-based radiotherapy. The TCR was taken from a man aged 50 to 60 with gastric cancer. This chain is built from TRBV19 and TRBJ2-2; no confident D gene assignment can be made. The CDR3 protein sequence reads: CASSIPLANTGELFF. The DNA sequence is as follows: TGTGCCAGTAGTATCCCACTCGCGAACACCGGGGAGCTGTTTTTT.